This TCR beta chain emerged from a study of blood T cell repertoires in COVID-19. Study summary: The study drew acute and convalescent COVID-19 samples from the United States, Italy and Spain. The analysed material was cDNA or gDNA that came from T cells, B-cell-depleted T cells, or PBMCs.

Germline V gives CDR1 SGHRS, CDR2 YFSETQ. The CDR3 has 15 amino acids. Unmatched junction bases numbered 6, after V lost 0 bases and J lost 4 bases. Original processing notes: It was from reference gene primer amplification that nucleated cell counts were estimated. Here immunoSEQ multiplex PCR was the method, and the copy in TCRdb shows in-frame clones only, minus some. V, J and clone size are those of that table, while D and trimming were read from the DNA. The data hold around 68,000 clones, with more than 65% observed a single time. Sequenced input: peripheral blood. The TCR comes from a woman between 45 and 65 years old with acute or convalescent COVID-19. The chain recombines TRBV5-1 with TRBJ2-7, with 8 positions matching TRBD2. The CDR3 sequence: CASSLVVSGDYEQYF. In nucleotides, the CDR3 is TGCGCCAGCAGCTTGGTGGTTAGCGGGGATTACGAGCAGTACTTC.